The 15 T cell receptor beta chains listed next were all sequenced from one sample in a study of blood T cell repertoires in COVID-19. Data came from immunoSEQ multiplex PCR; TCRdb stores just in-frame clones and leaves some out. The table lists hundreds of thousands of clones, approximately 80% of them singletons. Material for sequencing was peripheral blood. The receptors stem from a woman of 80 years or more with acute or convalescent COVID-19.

The CDR3 sequence is CASSLETGGRGEQYF. In nucleotides, the CDR3 is TGCGCCAGCAGCTTAGAGACAGGGGGCAGAGGAGAGCAGTACTTC. The rearrangement uses TRBV5-1 and TRBJ2-7; 10 nucleotides match TRBD1. The CDR3 is made up of 15 amino acids. The J segment lost 7 bases and the V segment lost 2 bases, leaving 9 bases of the junction unmatched. Germline lookup yields CDR1 SGHRS and CDR2 YFSETQ.

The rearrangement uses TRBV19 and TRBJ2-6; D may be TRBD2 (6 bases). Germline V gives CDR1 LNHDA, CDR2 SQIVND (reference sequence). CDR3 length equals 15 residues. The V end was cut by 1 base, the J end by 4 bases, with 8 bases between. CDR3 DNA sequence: TGTGCCAGTAGTATAGTCGGGAGAGGGGCCAACGTCCTGACTTTC. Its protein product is CASSIVGRGANVLTF.

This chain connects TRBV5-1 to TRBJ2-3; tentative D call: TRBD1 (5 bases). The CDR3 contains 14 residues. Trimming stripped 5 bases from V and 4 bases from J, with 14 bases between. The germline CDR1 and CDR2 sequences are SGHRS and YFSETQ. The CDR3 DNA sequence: TGCGCCAGCAGAATTTTACAGGTTTCAGATACGCAGTATTTT. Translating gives CASRILQVSDTQYF.

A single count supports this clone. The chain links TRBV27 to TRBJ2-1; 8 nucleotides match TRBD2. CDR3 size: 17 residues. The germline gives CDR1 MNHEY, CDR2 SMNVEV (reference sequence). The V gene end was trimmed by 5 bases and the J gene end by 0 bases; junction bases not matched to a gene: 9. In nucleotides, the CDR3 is TGTGCCAGCAGTCCTACTTCTAGCGGGCCCTCCTACAATGAGCAGTTCTTC. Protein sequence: CASSPTSSGPSYNEQFF.

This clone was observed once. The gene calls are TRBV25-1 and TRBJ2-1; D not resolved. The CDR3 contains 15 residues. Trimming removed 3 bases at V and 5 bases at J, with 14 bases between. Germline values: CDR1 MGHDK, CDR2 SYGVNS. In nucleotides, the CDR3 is TGTGCCAGCAGTGATTCGGGTAGACCGCACAATGAGCAGTTCTTC. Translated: CASSDSGRPHNEQFF.

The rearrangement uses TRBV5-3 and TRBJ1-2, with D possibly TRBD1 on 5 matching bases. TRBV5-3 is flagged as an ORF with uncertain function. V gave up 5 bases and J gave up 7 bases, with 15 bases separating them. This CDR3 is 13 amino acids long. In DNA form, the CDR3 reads TGTGCCAGAAGGCATATCCTGGGGGGTGGCTACACCTTC. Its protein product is CARRHILGGGYTF.

CDR3 bases: TGTGCCAGCAGGAGGGGGAACCAAGAGACCCAGTACTTC. Translated: CASRRGNQETQYF. The rearrangement uses TRBV6-5 and TRBJ2-5, with D maybe TRBD1 (6 bases). The CDR3 has 13 amino acids. Trimming cost V 6 bases and J 0 bases, with 8 bases left between them. Per the germline V gene, CDR1 is MNHEY and CDR2 is SVGAGI.

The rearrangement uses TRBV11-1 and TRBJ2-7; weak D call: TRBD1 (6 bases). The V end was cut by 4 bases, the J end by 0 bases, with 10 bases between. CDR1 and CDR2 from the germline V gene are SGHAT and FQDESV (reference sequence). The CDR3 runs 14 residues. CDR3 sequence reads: CASSSRDTSYEQYF. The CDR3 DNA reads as TGTGCCAGCAGCTCCCGGGACACCTCCTACGAGCAGTACTTC. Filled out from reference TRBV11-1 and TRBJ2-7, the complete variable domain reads EAEVAQSPRYKITEKSQAVAFWCDPISGHATLYWYRQILGQGPELLVQFQDESVVDDSQLPKDRFSAERLKGVDSTLKIQPAELGDSAMYLCASSSRDTSYEQYFGPGTRLTVT.

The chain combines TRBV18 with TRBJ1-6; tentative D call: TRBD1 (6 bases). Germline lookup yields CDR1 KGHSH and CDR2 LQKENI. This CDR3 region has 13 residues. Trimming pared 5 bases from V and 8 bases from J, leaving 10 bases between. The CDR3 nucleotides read TGTGCCAGCTCAGCAAACAGGGATTCACCCCTCCACTTT. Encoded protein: CASSANRDSPLHF.

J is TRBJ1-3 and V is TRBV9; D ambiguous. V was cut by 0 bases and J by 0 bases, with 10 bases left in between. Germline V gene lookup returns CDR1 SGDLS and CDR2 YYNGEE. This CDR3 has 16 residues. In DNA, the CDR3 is TGTGCCAGCAGCGTAGAGGGAGGGATCTCTGGAAACACCATATATTTT. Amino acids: CASSVEGGISGNTIYF.

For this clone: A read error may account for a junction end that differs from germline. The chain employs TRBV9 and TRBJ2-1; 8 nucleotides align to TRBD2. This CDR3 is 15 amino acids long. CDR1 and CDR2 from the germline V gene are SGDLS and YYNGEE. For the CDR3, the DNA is TGTGCCAGCAGCGTAGCGGGGGGGGGCTACGATGAGCAGTTCTTC. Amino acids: CASSVAGGGYDEQFF. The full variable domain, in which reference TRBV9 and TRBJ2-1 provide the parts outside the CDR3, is DSGVTQTPKHLITATGQRVTLRCSPRSGDLSVYWYQQSLDQGLQFLIQYYNGEERAKGNILERFSAQQFPDLHSELNLSSLELGDSALYFCASSVAGGGYDEQFFGPGTRLTVL.

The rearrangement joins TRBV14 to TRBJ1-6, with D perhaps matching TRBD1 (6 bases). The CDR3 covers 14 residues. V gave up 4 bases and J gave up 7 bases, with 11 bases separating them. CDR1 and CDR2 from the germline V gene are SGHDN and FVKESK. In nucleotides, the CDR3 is TGTGCCAGCAGCCCGTGGACAGACAATTCACCCCTCCACTTT. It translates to CASSPWTDNSPLHF.

CDR3 residues: CSARTGNDGGELFF. The CDR3, as DNA: TGCAGCGCCAGGACAGGGAATGATGGCGGGGAGCTGTTTTTT. The rearrangement uses TRBV29-1 and TRBJ2-2; 8 bases map to TRBD1. CDR1 SQVTM and CDR2 ANQGSEA come from the germline V gene. V trimming: 7 bases; J trimming: 7 bases; junction bases outside the gene matches: 11. The CDR3 is made up of 14 amino acids.

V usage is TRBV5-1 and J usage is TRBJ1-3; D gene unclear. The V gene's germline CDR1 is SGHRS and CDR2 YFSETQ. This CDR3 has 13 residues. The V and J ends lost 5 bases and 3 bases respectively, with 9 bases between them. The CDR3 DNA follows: TGCGCCAGCAGTCGGGAGTTTGGAAACACCATATATTTT. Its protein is CASSREFGNTIYF.

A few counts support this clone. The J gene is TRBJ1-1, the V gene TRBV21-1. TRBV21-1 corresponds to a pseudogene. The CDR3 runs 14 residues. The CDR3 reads CASSTGGKNTEAFF. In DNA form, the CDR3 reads TGTGCCAGCAGCACCGGGGGGAAGAACACTGAAGCTTTCTTT.